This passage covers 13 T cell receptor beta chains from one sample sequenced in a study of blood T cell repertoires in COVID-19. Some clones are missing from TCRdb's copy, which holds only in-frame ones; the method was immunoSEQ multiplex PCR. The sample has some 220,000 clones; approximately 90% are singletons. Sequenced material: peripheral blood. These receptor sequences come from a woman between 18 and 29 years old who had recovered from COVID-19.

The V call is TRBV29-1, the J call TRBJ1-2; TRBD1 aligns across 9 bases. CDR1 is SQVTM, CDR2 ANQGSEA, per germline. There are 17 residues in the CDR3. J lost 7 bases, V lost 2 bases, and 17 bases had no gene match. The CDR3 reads CSVEMAYGDREEGGYTF. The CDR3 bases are TGCAGCGTTGAAATGGCCTACGGGGACAGGGAAGAAGGTGGCTACACCTTC.

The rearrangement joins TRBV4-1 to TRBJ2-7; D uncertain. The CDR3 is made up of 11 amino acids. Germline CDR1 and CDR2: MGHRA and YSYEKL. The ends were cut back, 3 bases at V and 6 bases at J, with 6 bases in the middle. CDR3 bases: TGCGCCAGCAGCCACGTCGGCGAGCAGTACTTC. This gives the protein CASSHVGEQYF.

The CDR3 sequence is CASSPRIAPQETQYF. CDR3 sequence (DNA): TGTGCCAGCAGCCCCCGGATAGCGCCACAAGAGACCCAGTACTTC. The chain recombines TRBV9 with TRBJ2-5; a possible D gene is TRBD2 (5 bases). Germline-derived CDR1 and CDR2 are SGDLS and YYNGEE. V lost 4 bases to trimming and J lost 2 bases, with 15 bases between them. This CDR3 has 15 residues.

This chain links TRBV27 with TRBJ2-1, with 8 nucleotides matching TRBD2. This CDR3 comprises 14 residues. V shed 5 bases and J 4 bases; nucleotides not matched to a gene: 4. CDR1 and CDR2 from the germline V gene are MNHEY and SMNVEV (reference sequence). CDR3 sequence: CASSPPSGYNEQFF. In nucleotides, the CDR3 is TGTGCCAGCAGTCCCCCTAGCGGGTACAATGAGCAGTTCTTC.

CDR3 in DNA: TGTGCCACACAGGGCACGCTCATCTACGAGCAGTACTTC. Residues: CATQGTLIYEQYF. This chain links TRBV2 with TRBJ2-7; the D gene is possibly TRBD1 (6 bases). CDR1 and CDR2 (germline): SNHLY, FYNNEI. Trimming pared 10 bases from V and 3 bases from J, leaving 16 bases between. CDR3 length equals 13 residues.

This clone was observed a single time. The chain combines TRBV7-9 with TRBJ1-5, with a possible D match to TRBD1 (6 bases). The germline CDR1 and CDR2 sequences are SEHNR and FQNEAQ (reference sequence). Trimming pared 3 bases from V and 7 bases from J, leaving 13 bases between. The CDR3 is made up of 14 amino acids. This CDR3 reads CASSLPNREQPQHF. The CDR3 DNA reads TGTGCCAGCAGCTTGCCGAACAGGGAGCAGCCCCAGCATTTT.

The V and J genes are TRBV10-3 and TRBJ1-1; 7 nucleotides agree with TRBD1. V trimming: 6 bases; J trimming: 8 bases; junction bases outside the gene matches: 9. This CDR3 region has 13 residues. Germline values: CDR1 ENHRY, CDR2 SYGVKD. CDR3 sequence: CAIRSGTEIEAFF. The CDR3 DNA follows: TGTGCCATCAGGTCCGGGACAGAGATCGAAGCTTTCTTT.

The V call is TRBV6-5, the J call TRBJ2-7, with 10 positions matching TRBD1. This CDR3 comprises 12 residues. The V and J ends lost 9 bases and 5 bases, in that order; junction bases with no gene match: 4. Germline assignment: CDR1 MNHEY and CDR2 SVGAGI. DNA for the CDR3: TGTGCCAGTGGGGACAGGGGTGACGAGCAGTACTTC. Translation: CASGDRGDEQYF.

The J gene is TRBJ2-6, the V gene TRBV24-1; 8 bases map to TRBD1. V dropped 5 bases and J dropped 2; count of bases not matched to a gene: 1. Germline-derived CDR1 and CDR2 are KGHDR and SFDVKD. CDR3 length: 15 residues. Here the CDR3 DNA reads TGTGCCACCAGTGCAGGGGGCGCTGGGGCCAACGTCCTGACTTTC. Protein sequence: CATSAGGAGANVLTF.

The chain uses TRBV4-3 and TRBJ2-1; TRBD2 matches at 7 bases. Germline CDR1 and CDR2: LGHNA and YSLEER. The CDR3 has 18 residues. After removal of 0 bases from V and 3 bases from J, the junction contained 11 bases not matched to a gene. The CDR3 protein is CASSQDPHGGSFYNEQFF. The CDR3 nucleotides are TGCGCCAGCAGCCAAGACCCACATGGCGGGAGCTTCTACAATGAGCAGTTCTTC.

CDR3 DNA: TGTGCCAGCAGCCCATACAGGGGAACTAATGAAAAACTGTTTTTT. It is translated as CASSPYRGTNEKLFF. The V call is TRBV7-2, the J call TRBJ1-4; 7 nucleotides align to TRBD1. Germline CDR1 SGHTA, CDR2 FQGNSA. There are 15 residues in the CDR3. V was pared by 5 bases and J by 1 base, with 4 bases of the junction left unmatched.

The CDR3 nucleotides are TGTGCCAGCAGTTACGCGTATGTCGGACTTAGCTCCTACGAGCAGTACTTC. Its translation: CASSYAYVGLSSYEQYF. The chain couples TRBV6-2 or TRBV6-3 to TRBJ2-7; the D gene is possibly TRBD2 (5 bases). CDR1 and CDR2 from the germline V gene are MNHEY and SVGEGT. V lost 2 bases to trimming and J lost 0 bases, with 17 bases between them. This CDR3 comprises 17 residues.

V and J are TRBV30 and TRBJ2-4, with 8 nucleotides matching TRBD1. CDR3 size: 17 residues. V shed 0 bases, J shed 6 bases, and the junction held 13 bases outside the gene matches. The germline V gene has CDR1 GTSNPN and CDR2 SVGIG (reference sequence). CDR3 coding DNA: TGTGCCTGGAGTGTTTGGACAGGGCCTTTGAATAGAAACATTCAGTACTTC. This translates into CAWSVWTGPLNRNIQYF.